This T cell receptor beta chain emerged from a study of T cell repertoires in cytomegalovirus infection. Overall study findings and caveats: People with CMV and the relevant HLA were identified by cumulative public TCR beta family frequency. Across the ex vivo response, the dominant clonotypes were HLA-C-restricted CMV-specific TCR beta clonotypes.

TCRdb re-called the reads through MiXCR, storing one row per CDR3 protein. The sample lists 160,000 or so distinct CDR3 sequences; roughly 17% were seen once. The length of the CDR3 is 17 residues. Losses at the gene ends were 5 bases for V and 4 bases for J; bases not matched to a gene: 11. The germline V gene has CDR1 SEHNR and CDR2 FQNEAQ (reference sequence). There are a few counts of this clonotype. The antigen is not known. This chain links TRBV7-9 with TRBJ2-2, with 9 nucleotides matching TRBD2. Sequencing input: CD8+ T cells from PBMCs. The receptor was derived from a human donor in good health (CMV status not recorded). Some clones in this sample may be carry-over from other donors' samples. The CDR3 DNA sequence: TGTGCCAGCAGCCCAACGATTAGCGGGAGATTCACCGGGGAGCTGTTTTTT. The encoded protein is CASSPTISGRFTGELFF.